This TCR beta chain emerged from a study of blood T cell repertoires in COVID-19. Study-wide context: Sample material is recorded as cDNA or gDNA derived from T cells, B-cell-depleted T cells, or PBMCs.

Per germline, CDR1 SGHTA and CDR2 FQGNSA. V was pared by 3 bases and J by 3 bases, with 9 bases between. This CDR3 spans 14 amino acids. The repertoire was sequenced with immunoSEQ multiplex PCR; TCRdb's copy has only in-frame clones and lacks some. The repertoire consists of roughly 110,000 clones, with approximately 90% occurring once and the leading ten covering approximately 6.2%. Sequenced: peripheral blood. This clonotype originated in a man in his fifties or sixties with active or convalescent COVID-19. The chain combines TRBV7-2 with TRBJ1-5, with D possibly being TRBD1 (6 bases). The CDR3 protein is CASSFDRSNQPQHF. The CDR3 DNA is TGTGCCAGCAGCTTCGACAGGTCCAATCAGCCCCAGCATTTT.